This section outlines one TCR beta chain sequence together with its context. Its target is not known. The sample is drawn from a study of T cell repertoires in cytomegalovirus infection. On the study more broadly: Public TCR beta signatures provided an indication of both CMV infection and a matching HLA type. Findings and caveats of the study: HLA-C-restricted, CMV-specific TCR beta clonotypes were dominant ex vivo.

TCRdb re-analysed the reads in MiXCR, keeping a single row per CDR3 protein. The profile shows about 60,000 distinct CDR3 sequences, roughly a third of them singletons. The CDR3 sequence is 15 residues long. CDR1 is SGHRS, CDR2 YFSETQ, per germline. With 0 bases clipped from V and 0 bases from J, the junction kept 2 bases outside the gene matches. Sequences were obtained from PBMCs, sequenced either directly or after in vitro stimulation (not recorded which). The J gene is TRBJ2-7, the V gene TRBV5-1, with 8 bases lining up with TRBD1. This receptor was taken from a human donor in good health (CMV status not recorded). Some clones in this sample may be carry-over from other donors' samples. CDR3: CASSLGDRSSYEQYF. Written as DNA, the CDR3 is TGCGCCAGCAGCTTGGGGGACAGGAGCTCCTACGAGCAGTACTTC.